This is a list of T cell receptor beta chains from one sample in a study of CD8 T cell repertoires and HIV-1 epitope variants. TCRdb's table, derived via immunoSEQ multiplex PCR, lists solely in-frame clones and lacks some. The profile covers about 4,600 clones, with 50% to 70% appearing a single time and 46% taken by the ten largest. Antigens of these TCRs are unknown. The source material was cultured CD8+ T cells derived from PBMCs. These receptor sequences come from a male donor with HIV. The CDR3 runs from the conserved cysteine through the conserved F or W. D genes are given only for firm matches. The size entry is marked missing in some rows and otherwise reads once, few, many or a size class.

v_call,d_call,j_call,clone_size,cdr3_aa,cdr3_nt
TRBV19,-,TRBJ1-1,-,CASSIDRTPEAFF,TGTGCCAGTAGTATAGACCGGACACCTGAAGCTTTCTTT
TRBV20-1,TRBD1,TRBJ2-7,-,CSATDRDEQYF,TGCAGTGCTACTGACAGGGACGAGCAGTACTTC
TRBV27,-,TRBJ1-3,few,CASSLSRSSGNTIYF,TGTGCCAGCAGTTTGTCACGGAGCTCTGGAAACACCATATATTTT
TRBV5-4,-,TRBJ2-5,-,CASSLDWDQETQYF,TGTGCCAGCAGTTTAGACTGGGATCAAGAGACCCAGTACTTC
TRBV11-2,-,TRBJ2-5,-,CASSLAGYGETQYF,TGTGCCAGCAGCTTAGCAGGGTACGGGGAGACCCAGTACTTC
TRBV15,-,TRBJ2-5,-,CATSSRYPSGETQYF,TGTGCCACCAGCAGTCGGTATCCCTCGGGAGAGACCCAGTACTTC
TRBV6-4,TRBD2,TRBJ2-1,-,CASSDSTSGSNEQFF,TGTGCCAGCAGTGACTCGACTAGCGGGAGCAATGAGCAGTTCTTC
TRBV9,-,TRBJ1-6,-,CASSVGGFDSPLHF,TGTGCCAGCAGCGTGGGGGGTTTCGATTCACCCCTCCACTTT
TRBV4-3,-,TRBJ1-2,few,CASSRLPAQGLSYTF,TGCGCCAGCAGCCGACTACCGGCCCAGGGACTAAGCTACACCTTC
TRBV9,-,TRBJ1-6,-,CASSPLGGQGNSPLHF,TGTGCCAGCAGCCCGCTGGGGGGGCAAGGGAATTCACCCCTCCACTTT
TRBV5-4,-,TRBJ1-6,few,CASSFRGGNSPLHF,TGTGCCAGCAGCTTCCGGGGGGGGAATTCACCCCTCCACTTT
TRBV28,-,TRBJ2-7,-,CASSLQGYYEQYF,TGTGCCAGCAGTTTACAGGGTTACTACGAGCAGTACTTC
TRBV28,TRBD1,TRBJ1-1,few,CASSLGAGGTEAFF,TGTGCCAGCAGTTTGGGGGCAGGGGGCACTGAAGCTTTCTTT
TRBV5-4,-,TRBJ1-2,-,CASSPPGQALFNYGYTF,TGTGCCAGCAGCCCGCCCGGGCAGGCCCTATTTAACTATGGCTACACCTTC
TRBV27,-,TRBJ1-2,-,CASSFSGQSHYGYTF,TGTGCCAGCAGTTTCTCCGGACAGTCCCACTATGGCTACACCTTC
TRBV7-9,-,TRBJ2-1,-,CASSFGAEPYNEQFF,TGTGCCAGCAGCTTCGGGGCCGAACCCTACAATGAGCAGTTCTTC
TRBV14,-,TRBJ1-3,-,CASSQDDFSGNTIYF,TGTGCCAGCAGCCAAGATGATTTCTCTGGAAACACCATATATTTT